Below, 18 T cell receptor beta chains from the same sample are listed, as sequenced in a study of human T cells and chemical hapten exposure. Using its own MiXCR run on the RACE reads, TCRdb lists one record per CDR3 protein. The sample lists 70,000 to 85,000 distinct CDR3 sequences; under 10% were seen once. Time point denoted: healthy volunteer bleed at 6 weeks. The authors extracted total RNA from unfractionated whole blood. The source material was whole blood. All receptors derive from a male donor in good health. Some clones in this sample may be carry-over from other donors' samples.

The sample holds many counts of this clonotype. This chain links TRBV27 with TRBJ2-7, with unresolved D. CDR3 length equals 12 residues. Trimming removed 7 bases from V and 2 bases from J, with 9 bases in between. The germline CDR1 and CDR2 sequences are MNHEY and SMNVEV (reference sequence). This chain's CDR3 is CASNGPTYEQYF. CDR3 coding DNA: TGTGCCAGCAACGGGCCAACCTACGAGCAGTACTTC.

This clonotype was found many times. V usage is TRBV5-6 and J usage is TRBJ2-1; perhaps D is TRBD1 or TRBD2 (6 bases each). Germline CDR1 reads SGHDT; CDR2 reads YYEEEE. Trimming took 4 bases from V and 2 from J, leaving 16 bases between them. The CDR3 has 16 amino acids. The CDR3 region is CASSHRGRGAYNEQFF. As DNA, the CDR3 is TGTGCCAGCAGCCATCGGGGGCGCGGGGCCTACAATGAGCAGTTCTTC.

This clonotype was seen at least ten times. J is TRBJ1-2 and V is TRBV27, with D possibly matching TRBD1 (6 bases). The CDR3 has 14 amino acids. The germline gives CDR1 MNHEY, CDR2 SMNVEV (reference sequence). The V and J ends lost 5 bases and 1 base respectively, with 11 bases between them. CDR3 loop: CASSPPDSNYGYTF. CDR3 nucleotide sequence: TGTGCCAGCAGTCCCCCGGACAGTAACTATGGCTACACCTTC.

This clonotype was observed a handful of times. The chain combines TRBV29-1 with TRBJ1-1; unclear D gene. From germline, CDR1 is SQVTM and CDR2 ANQGSEA. This CDR3 has 13 residues. V lost 1 base to trimming and J lost 6 bases, with 12 bases between them. CDR3 loop: CSVEGIFKPEAFF. DNA for the CDR3: TGCAGCGTTGAAGGTATTTTTAAGCCTGAAGCTTTCTTT.

This clonotype was recorded a few times. The V call is TRBV4-2, the J call TRBJ1-5; D is perhaps TRBD1 (5 bases). V was trimmed by 0 bases and J by 6 bases, leaving 12 bases between them. CDR3 length equals 15 residues. Germline CDR1 and CDR2: LGHNA and YNFKEQ. The DNA of the CDR3 is TGTGCCAGCAGCCAAGATTTGAGGGGAGGTCAGCCCCAGCATTTT. It codes for CASSQDLRGGQPQHF.

This rearrangement joins TRBV24-1 to TRBJ2-1; 8 bases align to TRBD1. Germline loops: CDR1 KGHDR, CDR2 SFDVKD. The CDR3 covers 15 residues. J was trimmed by 7 bases and V by 5 bases; bases with no gene match: 9. CDR3 in DNA: TGTGCCACCAGTGGGGCAGGGGGCAACCCTAATGAGCAGTTCTTC. Translating gives CATSGAGGNPNEQFF.

In its sample, this clonotype was seen a few times. This rearrangement joins TRBV18 to TRBJ2-1; unclear D gene. V was cut by 5 bases and J by 3 bases, with 14 bases left in between. This CDR3 region has 15 residues. Germline CDR1 is KGHSH and CDR2 is LQKENI. CDR3: CASSSENTYYNEQFF. CDR3 DNA sequence: TGTGCCAGCTCATCAGAGAACACCTACTACAATGAGCAGTTCTTC.

This clonotype appeared many times. The chain combines TRBV28 with TRBJ2-4; 8 positions agree with TRBD2. Germline V gene lookup returns CDR1 MDHEN and CDR2 SYDVKM. V lost 3 bases, J lost 7 bases, and 11 bases stayed unmatched. This CDR3 is built from 16 residues. As DNA, the CDR3 is TGTGCCAGCAGTTTCGCGAGCGGGAGAGGGTTTAACATTCAGTACTTC. Its protein is CASSFASGRGFNIQYF.

V gene TRBV18 combines with J gene TRBJ2-1; tentative D call: TRBD1 (6 bases). The CDR3 loop spans 15 amino acids. Deletions cut 0 bases from V and 3 bases from J, with 9 bases between. Germline V gene sequence: CDR1 KGHSH, CDR2 LQKENI. The CDR3 region is CASSPPRGGYNEQFF. The CDR3 DNA follows: TGTGCCAGCTCACCACCCAGGGGTGGCTACAATGAGCAGTTCTTC.

This clonotype was counted only a few times. This sequence joins TRBV12-3 or TRBV12-4 and TRBJ2-2; TRBD2 matches 10 bases. This CDR3 comprises 16 residues. J lost 7 bases, V lost 3 bases, and 8 bases had no gene match. This CDR3 reads CASSFQSGRAGGELFF. The CDR3 DNA is TGTGCCAGCAGTTTTCAGAGCGGGAGGGCCGGCGGGGAGCTGTTTTTT.

To note about this clonotype: One end of the junction is discordant with germline, which a read error may explain. This rearrangement joins TRBV6-2 or TRBV6-3 to TRBJ2-7; D not certain. The CDR3 has 16 residues. CDR1 and CDR2 (germline): MNHEY, SVGEGT. The CDR3: CASSHSAGPVNYEQYF. The CDR3, as DNA: TGTGCCAGCAGTCACTCGGCAGGACCGGTTAACTACGAGCAGTACTTC.

V usage is TRBV7-9 and J usage is TRBJ2-3; possible D gene TRBD2, 5 bases. Trimming took off 1 base at V and 3 bases at J, with 11 bases between the two ends. The length of the CDR3 is 15 residues. CDR1 is SEHNR and CDR2 is FQNEAQ in the germline V gene (reference sequence). The CDR3, as DNA: TGTGCCAGCAGCTTAGGTCGGGGTACGACAGATACGCAGTATTTT. Translating it yields CASSLGRGTTDTQYF.

The V gene is TRBV20-1, the J gene TRBJ2-7; the match to TRBD1 covers 7 bases. CDR3 length: 13 residues. With 5 bases clipped from V and 0 bases from J, the junction kept 4 bases outside the gene matches. Germline loops: CDR1 DFQATT, CDR2 SNEGSKA (reference sequence). The CDR3 DNA sequence: TGCAGTGCTCTCCGGGACAGCTCCTACGAGCAGTACTTC. It yields the protein CSALRDSSYEQYF.

The genes are TRBV5-4 and TRBJ1-1; no clear D. This CDR3 is built from 13 residues. V was pared by 2 bases and J by 4 bases, with 9 bases between. Germline CDR1 is SGHNT and CDR2 is YYREEE (reference sequence). CDR3: CASSLEQTTEAFF. Here the CDR3 DNA reads TGTGCCAGCAGCTTAGAGCAGACCACTGAAGCTTTCTTT.

This clonotype was seen repeatedly, ten times or more. This sequence joins TRBV10-2 and TRBJ2-1, with D possibly matching TRBD2 (6 bases). Germline CDR1 reads WSHSY; CDR2 reads SAAADI. The V end lost 8 bases, the J end lost 5 bases, and 10 bases lay between the germline ends. CDR3 length equals 12 residues. The CDR3 DNA reads TGCGCCAGCCGGGGGTTGGACAATGAGCAGTTCTTC. Its protein product is CASRGLDNEQFF.

This clonotype was picked up many times. This chain uses TRBV20-1 with TRBJ2-7, with D perhaps matching TRBD1 (6 bases). CDR3 length equals 13 residues. Trimming removed 1 base from V and 4 bases from J, with 11 bases in between. The germline V gene encodes CDR1 DFQATT and CDR2 SNEGSKA (reference sequence). The CDR3 spells CSARGQGMYEQYF. CDR3 bases: TGCAGTGCTAGAGGGCAGGGGATGTACGAGCAGTACTTC.

At least ten counts were recorded for this clonotype. The V call is TRBV12-3 or TRBV12-4, the J call TRBJ1-1; unclear D gene. The V and J ends lost 6 bases and 2 bases respectively, with 4 bases between them. CDR3 size: 11 residues. The CDR3 reads CASRRNTEAFF. CDR3 sequence (DNA): TGTGCCAGCAGGCGAAACACTGAAGCTTTCTTT.

The chain links TRBV5-1 to TRBJ2-1; TRBD2 is a possible D gene (6 bases). Between the trimmed V and J ends, which lost 1 base and 8 bases, there was a span of 19 bases. The CDR3 runs 16 residues. CDR1 and CDR2 from the germline V gene are SGHRS and YFSETQ. CDR3 region: CASSLQNGRSHDEQFF. In DNA, the CDR3 is TGCGCCAGCAGCTTGCAGAATGGGAGGAGCCACGATGAGCAGTTCTTC.